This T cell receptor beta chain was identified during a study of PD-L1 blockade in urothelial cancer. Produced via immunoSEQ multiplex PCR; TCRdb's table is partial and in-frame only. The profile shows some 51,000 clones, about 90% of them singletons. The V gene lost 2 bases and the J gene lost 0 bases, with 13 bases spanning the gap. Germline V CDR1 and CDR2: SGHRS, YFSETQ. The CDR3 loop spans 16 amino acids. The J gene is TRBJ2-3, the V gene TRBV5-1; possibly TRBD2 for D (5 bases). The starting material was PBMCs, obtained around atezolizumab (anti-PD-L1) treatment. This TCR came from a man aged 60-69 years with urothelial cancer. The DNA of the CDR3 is TGCGCCAGCAGCTTCCTACGGGGAACTAGCACAGATACGCAGTATTTT. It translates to CASSFLRGTSTDTQYF.